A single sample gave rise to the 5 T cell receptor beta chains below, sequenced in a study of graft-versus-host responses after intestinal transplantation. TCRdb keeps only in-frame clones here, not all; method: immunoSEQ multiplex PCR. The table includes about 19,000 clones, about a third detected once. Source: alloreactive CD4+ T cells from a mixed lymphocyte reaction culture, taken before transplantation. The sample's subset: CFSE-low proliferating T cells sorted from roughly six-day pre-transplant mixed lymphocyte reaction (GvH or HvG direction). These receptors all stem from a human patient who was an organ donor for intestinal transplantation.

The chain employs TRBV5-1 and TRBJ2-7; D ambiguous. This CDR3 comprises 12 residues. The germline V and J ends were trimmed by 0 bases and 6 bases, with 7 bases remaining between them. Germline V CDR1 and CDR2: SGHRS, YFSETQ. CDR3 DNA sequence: TGCGCCAGCAGCTTGGTCGGCGGCGAGCAGTACTTC. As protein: CASSLVGGEQYF. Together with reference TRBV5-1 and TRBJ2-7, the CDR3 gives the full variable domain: KAGVTQTPRYLIKTRGQQVTLSCSPISGHRSVSWYQQTPGQGLQFLFEYFSETQRNKGNFPGRFSGRQFSNSRSEMNVSTLELGDSALYLCASSLVGGEQYFGPGTRLTVT.

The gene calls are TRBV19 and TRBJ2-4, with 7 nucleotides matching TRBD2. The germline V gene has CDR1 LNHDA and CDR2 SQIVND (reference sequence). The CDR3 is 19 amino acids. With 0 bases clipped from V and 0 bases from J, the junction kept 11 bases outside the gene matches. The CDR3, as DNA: TGTGCCAGTAGTATAGAGGAGGGAACAATAGCGGGAGCCAAAAACATTCAGTACTTC. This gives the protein CASSIEEGTIAGAKNIQYF.

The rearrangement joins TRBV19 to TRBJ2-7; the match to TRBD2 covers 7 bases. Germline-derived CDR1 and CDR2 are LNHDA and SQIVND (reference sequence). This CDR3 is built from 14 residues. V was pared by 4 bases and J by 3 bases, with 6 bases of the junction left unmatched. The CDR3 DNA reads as TGTGCCAGTAGTAAAGGACTAGTGGACTACGAGCAGTACTTC. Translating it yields CASSKGLVDYEQYF.

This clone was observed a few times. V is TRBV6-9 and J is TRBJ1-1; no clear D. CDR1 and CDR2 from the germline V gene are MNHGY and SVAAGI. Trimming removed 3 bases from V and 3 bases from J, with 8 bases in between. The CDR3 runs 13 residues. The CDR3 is CASSYLGDTEAFF. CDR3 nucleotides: TGTGCCAGCAGTTACTTAGGAGACACTGAAGCTTTCTTT.

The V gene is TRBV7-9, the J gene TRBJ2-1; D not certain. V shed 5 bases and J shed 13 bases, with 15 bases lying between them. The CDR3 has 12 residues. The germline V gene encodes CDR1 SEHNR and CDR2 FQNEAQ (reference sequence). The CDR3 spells CASSQSWDFQFF. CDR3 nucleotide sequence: TGTGCCAGCAGCCAATCCTGGGATTTTCAGTTCTTC.